Below, 23 T cell receptor beta chains from the same sample are listed, as sequenced in a study of CD8+CD57+ T cells in acquired aplastic anemia. Genomic DNA constituted the template upon which TCR beta VDJ and CDR3 profiling was performed. A single record per CDR3 protein comes from TCRdb applying MiXCR to the reads. Of 150,000 to 200,000 distinct CDR3 sequences in the sample, 55% to 75% were seen once. The sequencing input was sorted CD4+, CD8+, or CD8+CD57+ T cells (not recorded which) from PBMCs. The receptors here all came from a human donor in good health.

The chain uses TRBV25-1 and TRBJ1-6; tentatively, D is TRBD1 (5 bases). The V and J ends lost 4 bases and 8 bases respectively, with 15 bases between them. The CDR3 extends over 15 amino acids. Germline CDR1 and CDR2: MGHDK and SYGVNS. CDR3 protein: CASSGARDVYSPLHF. CDR3 nucleotide sequence: TGTGCCAGCAGTGGGGCGCGGGACGTATATTCACCCCTCCACTTT. Supplemented by reference TRBV25-1 and TRBJ1-6, the full variable domain reads EADIYQTPRYLVIGTGKKITLECSQTMGHDKMYWYQQDPGMELHLIHYSYGVNSTEKGDLSSESTVSRIRTEHFPLTLESARPSHTSQYLCASSGARDVYSPLHFGNGTRLTVT.

The V gene is TRBV7-4, the J gene TRBJ2-7; D may be TRBD1 (6 bases). V was trimmed by 3 bases and J by 3 bases, leaving 12 bases between them. The germline CDR1 and CDR2 sequences are SGHVT and SQSDAQ. The CDR3 is 14 residues long. Here the CDR3 DNA reads TGTGCCAGCAGCTTCAACAGGGATTACTACGAGCAGTACTTC. Translation gives CASSFNRDYYEQYF.

The table lists this clonotype with a few counts. A much larger clone sits a single nucleotide away, making a read error possible. The V and J genes are TRBV20-1 and TRBJ2-7, with 8 bases aligning to TRBD2. This CDR3 region has 16 residues. V lost 4 bases and J lost 0; bases outside the gene matches: 11. Germline loops: CDR1 DFQATT, CDR2 SNEGSKA (reference sequence). DNA for the CDR3: TGCAGTGCTACTCTAGCGGGCCCTTCCTTCTCCTACGAGCAGTACTTC. Its translation is CSATLAGPSFSYEQYF.

This clonotype was recorded many times. The chain has TRBV19 and TRBJ2-1, with 10 bases that match TRBD2. V trimming: 1 base; J trimming: 2 bases; junction bases outside the gene matches: 5. Per germline, CDR1 LNHDA and CDR2 SQIVND (reference sequence). The CDR3 runs 17 residues. The CDR3 DNA sequence: TGTGCCAGTAGTATAGGGGCTAGCGGGAGTCCCTACAATGAGCAGTTCTTC. This encodes CASSIGASGSPYNEQFF.

This clonotype was observed once. V usage is TRBV6-2 or TRBV6-3 and J usage is TRBJ2-7; a weak D match, TRBD2 (6 bases). The V end lost 4 bases, the J end lost 0 bases, and 16 bases lay between the germline ends. Germline loops: CDR1 MNHEY, CDR2 SVGEGT. This CDR3 comprises 16 residues. In nucleotides, the CDR3 is TGTGCCAGCAGTTCGGGACTCACCTCTCACTCCTACGAGCAGTACTTC. Translated, it gives CASSSGLTSHSYEQYF.

Only a few counts were recorded for this clonotype. The genes are TRBV20-1 and TRBJ2-7, with D hard to call. Between the trimmed V and J ends, which lost 5 bases and 6 bases, there was a span of 20 bases. There are 14 residues in the CDR3. The V gene's germline CDR1 is DFQATT and CDR2 SNEGSKA (reference sequence). CDR3 residues: CSAARRPHSSEQYF. CDR3 DNA sequence: TGCAGTGCTGCCCGCCGGCCACACTCATCCGAGCAGTACTTC.

The rearrangement joins TRBV7-3 to TRBJ2-5, with D perhaps matching TRBD2 (5 bases). Trimming took off 5 bases at V and 6 bases at J, with 10 bases between the two ends. Germline values: CDR1 SGHTA, CDR2 FQGTGA. This CDR3 has 12 residues. The chain's CDR3 is CASSRDGKTQYF. The DNA of the CDR3 is TGTGCCAGCAGCCGCGACGGGAAGACCCAGTACTTC.

The sample holds a few counts of this clonotype. The rearrangement links TRBV7-3 to TRBJ2-7, with 7 bases matching TRBD1. Trimming took 5 bases from V and 2 from J; bases not matched to a gene: 9. Germline V gene sequence: CDR1 SGHTA, CDR2 FQGTGA. The CDR3 loop spans 15 amino acids. The CDR3 sequence: CASSPDGTATYEQYF. The CDR3 DNA reads TGTGCCAGCAGCCCGGACGGGACAGCTACCTACGAGCAGTACTTC.

At least ten counts were recorded for this clonotype. This rearrangement joins TRBV5-8 to TRBJ1-2; maybe TRBD1 (5 bases). Trimming removed 0 bases from V and 4 bases from J, with 19 bases in between. The length of the CDR3 is 17 residues. The germline gives CDR1 SGHTS, CDR2 YDEGEE. The DNA of the CDR3 is TGTGCCAGCAGCTTGGTCCGACCCGGGACTGAAGGCTATGGCTACACCTTC. Its protein product is CASSLVRPGTEGYGYTF. The full variable domain, with the rest looked up from reference TRBV5-8 and TRBJ1-2, is EAGVTQSPTHLIKTRGQQATLRCSPISGHTSVYWYQQALGLGLQFLLWYDEGEERNRGNFPPRFSGRQFPNYSSELNVNALELEDSALYLCASSLVRPGTEGYGYTFGSGTRLTVV.

This clonotype was recorded at least ten times. The chain is built from TRBV7-8 and TRBJ1-5; D perhaps matches TRBD1 (6 bases). The germline CDR1 and CDR2 sequences are SGHVS and FQNEAQ. V was shortened by 2 bases and J by 0 bases, with 14 bases between the two germline ends. This CDR3 has 17 residues. The DNA for the CDR3 is TGTGCCAGCAGCTTATCGGGGGCTGAAAATAGCAATCAGCCCCAGCATTTT. Translating gives CASSLSGAENSNQPQHF.

The V call is TRBV7-2, the J call TRBJ2-3; possibly TRBD1 for D (6 bases). Between the trimmed V and J ends, which lost 5 bases and 1 base, there was a span of 16 bases. The CDR3 length is 16 residues. Germline CDR1 reads SGHTA; CDR2 reads FQGNSA. In nucleotides, the CDR3 is TGTGCCAGCAGCCCACTCGGGACATTCGGCACAGATACGCAGTATTTT. Amino acids: CASSPLGTFGTDTQYF.

This chain links TRBV7-9 with TRBJ2-7; tentatively, D is TRBD1 (5 bases). This CDR3 spans 14 amino acids. V shed 1 base and J shed 6 bases, with 13 bases lying between them. Germline V gene lookup returns CDR1 SEHNR and CDR2 FQNEAQ (reference sequence). This CDR3 is CASSLGQGVLEQYF. CDR3 nucleotides: TGTGCCAGCAGCTTAGGACAAGGGGTCCTCGAGCAGTACTTC. Full variable domain (remainder filled in from reference TRBV7-9 and TRBJ2-7): DTGVSQNPRHKITKRGQNVTFRCDPISEHNRLYWYRQTLGQGPEFLTYFQNEAQLEKSRLLSDRFSAERPKGSFSTLEIQRTEQGDSAMYLCASSLGQGVLEQYFGPGTRLTVT.

This chain links TRBV25-1 with TRBJ1-2, with D tentatively TRBD1 (5 bases). Trimming stripped 2 bases from V and 2 bases from J, with 12 bases between. This CDR3 comprises 15 residues. CDR1 is MGHDK and CDR2 is SYGVNS in the germline V gene. The CDR3 region is CASSEMGVFNYGYTF. The CDR3 DNA reads as TGTGCCAGCAGTGAAATGGGGGTGTTCAACTATGGCTACACCTTC.

The chain carries TRBV9 and TRBJ1-1, with unresolved D. The CDR3 sequence is 20 residues long. V was clipped by 0 bases and J by 3 bases, with 27 bases between them. In germline, CDR1 is SGDLS, CDR2 YYNGEE. The CDR3 reads CASSVGSSGRNIEQYTEAFF. CDR3 nucleotide sequence: TGTGCCAGCAGCGTAGGTTCGAGCGGGAGGAACATAGAGCAGTACACTGAAGCTTTCTTT. Combining the CDR3 with reference TRBV9 and TRBJ1-1 gives the whole variable domain DSGVTQTPKHLITATGQRVTLRCSPRSGDLSVYWYQQSLDQGLQFLIQYYNGEERAKGNILERFSAQQFPDLHSELNLSSLELGDSALYFCASSVGSSGRNIEQYTEAFFGQGTRLTVV.

This clonotype was seen a few times. The chain couples TRBV15 to TRBJ2-1; TRBD2 matches 7 bases. The junction had 7 bases not matched to a gene; V was cut back by 3 bases and J by 5 bases. The CDR3 has 15 amino acids. CDR1 is LNHNV, CDR2 YYDKDF, per germline (reference sequence). The CDR3 protein is CATSSERGRNNEQFF. CDR3 sequence (DNA): TGTGCCACCAGCAGCGAGCGGGGTAGGAACAATGAGCAGTTCTTC.

The J gene is TRBJ2-7, the V gene TRBV20-1; tentatively, D is TRBD1 (5 bases). The germline V gene encodes CDR1 DFQATT and CDR2 SNEGSKA (reference sequence). This CDR3 is built from 15 residues. V was pared by 6 bases and J by 0 bases, with 18 bases between. The CDR3 loop reads CSASSQQGFSYEQYF. The CDR3 bases are TGCAGTGCCAGCAGCCAGCAGGGTTTCTCCTACGAGCAGTACTTC.

The CDR3 bases are TGTGCCAGCAGCCAGAGGGGGCCCACTATCAACAATGAGCAGTTCTTC. It codes for CASSQRGPTINNEQFF. The chain has TRBV7-8 and TRBJ2-1, with 7 bases fitting TRBD1. Germline V gene sequence: CDR1 SGHVS, CDR2 FQNEAQ. After removal of 5 bases from V and 5 bases from J, the junction contained 12 bases not matched to a gene. The CDR3 spans 16 residues.

The V and J genes are TRBV14 and TRBJ2-1; 7 bases match TRBD2. J gave up 4 bases and V 4 bases, and 10 bases lay outside the gene matches. The V gene's germline CDR1 is SGHDN and CDR2 FVKESK. The CDR3 extends over 16 amino acids. CDR3 amino acids: CASSPLGGGRYNEQFF. The CDR3 nucleotides are TGTGCCAGCAGCCCCTTGGGGGGAGGGAGATACAATGAGCAGTTCTTC.

V usage is TRBV12-3 or TRBV12-4 and J usage is TRBJ2-3, with TRBD2 matching 13 bases. V shed 4 bases and J 9 bases; nucleotides not matched to a gene: 7. This CDR3 spans 15 amino acids. This CDR3 reads CASSSMGLAGRTQYF. The CDR3, as DNA: TGTGCCAGCAGTTCAATGGGACTAGCGGGAAGAACGCAGTATTTT.

With regard to this clonotype: Since a much larger clone is just one base distant, this may be a read error. The rearrangement joins TRBV28 to TRBJ2-5, with D unclear. Germline loops: CDR1 MDHEN, CDR2 SYDVKM. V lost 8 bases and J 5 bases, leaving 12 bases between the germline ends. There are 12 residues in the CDR3. CDR3 in DNA: TGTGCCAGCCCTGGAATGGGGGAGACCCAGTACTTC. This gives the protein CASPGMGETQYF.

This clonotype was observed many times. The rearrangement uses TRBV3-1 and TRBJ2-2, with a weak D call TRBD2 (6 bases). The V and J ends lost 0 bases and 1 base respectively, with 9 bases between them. Germline CDR1 is LGHDT and CDR2 is YNNKEL (reference sequence). This CDR3 is built from 16 residues. As DNA, the CDR3 is TGTGCCAGCAGCCAAGAGGACGGGAGGAACACCGGGGAGCTGTTTTTT. It encodes CASSQEDGRNTGELFF.

The chain links TRBV10-3 to TRBJ2-7; D might be TRBD2 (5 bases). Germline V gives CDR1 ENHRY, CDR2 SYGVKD. This CDR3 has 13 residues. V lost 6 bases to trimming and J lost 5 bases, with 14 bases between them. In DNA form, the CDR3 reads TGTGCCATCAGCATTTCTAGCTACCACGAGCAGTACTTC. This translates into CAISISSYHEQYF.

The genes are TRBV19 and TRBJ2-7; 7 positions agree with TRBD1. Trimming cost V 11 bases and J 2 bases; bases outside gene matches: 6. The CDR3 has 12 residues. From germline, CDR1 is LNHDA and CDR2 SQIVND (reference sequence). Here the CDR3 reads CASGDSAYEQYF. CDR3 nucleotides: TGTGCCTCAGGGGACAGTGCCTACGAGCAGTACTTC.